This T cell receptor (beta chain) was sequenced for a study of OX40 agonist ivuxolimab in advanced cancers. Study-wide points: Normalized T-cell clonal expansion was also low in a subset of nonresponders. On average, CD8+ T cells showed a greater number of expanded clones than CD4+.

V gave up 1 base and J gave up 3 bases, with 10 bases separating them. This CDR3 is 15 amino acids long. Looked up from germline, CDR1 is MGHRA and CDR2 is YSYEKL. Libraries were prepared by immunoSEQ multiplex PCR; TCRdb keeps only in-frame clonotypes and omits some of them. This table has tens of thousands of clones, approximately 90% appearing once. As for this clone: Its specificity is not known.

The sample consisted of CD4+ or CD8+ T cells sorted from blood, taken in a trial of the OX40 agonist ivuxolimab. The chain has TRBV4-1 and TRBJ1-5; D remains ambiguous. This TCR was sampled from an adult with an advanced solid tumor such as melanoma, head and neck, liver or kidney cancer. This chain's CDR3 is CASSQVKGVNQPQHF. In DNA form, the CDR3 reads TGCGCCAGCAGCCAAGTCAAGGGCGTCAATCAGCCCCAGCATTTT.